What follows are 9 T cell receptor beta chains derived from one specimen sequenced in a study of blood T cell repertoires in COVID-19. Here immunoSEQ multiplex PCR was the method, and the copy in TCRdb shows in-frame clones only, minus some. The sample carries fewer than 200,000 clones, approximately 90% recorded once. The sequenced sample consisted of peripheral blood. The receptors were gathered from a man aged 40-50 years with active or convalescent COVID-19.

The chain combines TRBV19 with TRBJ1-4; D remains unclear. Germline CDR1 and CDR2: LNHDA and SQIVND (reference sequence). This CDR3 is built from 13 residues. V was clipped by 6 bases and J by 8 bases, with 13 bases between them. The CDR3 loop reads CASSGGVSEKLFF. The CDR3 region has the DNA TGTGCCAGTAGCGGCGGGGTGAGCGAAAAACTGTTTTTT.

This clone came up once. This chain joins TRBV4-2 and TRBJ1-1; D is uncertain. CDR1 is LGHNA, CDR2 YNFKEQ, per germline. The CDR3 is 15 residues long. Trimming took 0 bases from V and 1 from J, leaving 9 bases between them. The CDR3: CASSQEWSGNTEAFF. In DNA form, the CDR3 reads TGTGCCAGCAGCCAAGAATGGTCAGGGAACACTGAAGCTTTCTTT.

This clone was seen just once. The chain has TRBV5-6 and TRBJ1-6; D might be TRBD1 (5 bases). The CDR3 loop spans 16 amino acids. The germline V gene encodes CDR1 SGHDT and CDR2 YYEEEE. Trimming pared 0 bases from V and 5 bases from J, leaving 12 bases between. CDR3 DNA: TGTGCCAGCAGCTTGGCCGTCAAAGGGGATAATTCACCCCTCCACTTT. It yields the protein CASSLAVKGDNSPLHF.

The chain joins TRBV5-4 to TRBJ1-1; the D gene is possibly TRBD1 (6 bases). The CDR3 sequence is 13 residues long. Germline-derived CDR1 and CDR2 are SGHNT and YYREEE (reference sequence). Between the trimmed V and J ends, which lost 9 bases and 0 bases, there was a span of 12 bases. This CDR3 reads CAIGQYMNTEAFF. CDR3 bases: TGTGCCATTGGACAGTACATGAACACTGAAGCTTTCTTT.

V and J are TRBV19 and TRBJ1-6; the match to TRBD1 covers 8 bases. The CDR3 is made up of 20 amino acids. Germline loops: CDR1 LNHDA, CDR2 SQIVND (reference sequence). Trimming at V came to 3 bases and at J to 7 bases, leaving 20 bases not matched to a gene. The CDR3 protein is CASSIELGQVSGWTNSPLHF. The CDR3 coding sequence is TGTGCCAGTAGTATTGAGTTGGGACAGGTTTCGGGCTGGACCAATTCACCCCTCCACTTT.

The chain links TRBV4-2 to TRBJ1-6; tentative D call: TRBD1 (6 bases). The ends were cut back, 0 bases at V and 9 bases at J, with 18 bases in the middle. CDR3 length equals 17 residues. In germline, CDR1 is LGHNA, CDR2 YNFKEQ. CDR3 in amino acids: CASSQEPNTGRGSPLHF. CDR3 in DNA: TGTGCCAGCAGCCAAGAGCCTAATACAGGGAGAGGTTCACCCCTCCACTTT.

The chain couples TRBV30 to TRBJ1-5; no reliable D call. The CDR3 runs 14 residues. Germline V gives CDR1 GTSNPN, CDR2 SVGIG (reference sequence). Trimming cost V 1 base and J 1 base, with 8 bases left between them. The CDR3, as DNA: TGTGCCTGGAGTGGTCAGTCGAGCAATCAGCCCCAGCATTTT. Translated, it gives CAWSGQSSNQPQHF.

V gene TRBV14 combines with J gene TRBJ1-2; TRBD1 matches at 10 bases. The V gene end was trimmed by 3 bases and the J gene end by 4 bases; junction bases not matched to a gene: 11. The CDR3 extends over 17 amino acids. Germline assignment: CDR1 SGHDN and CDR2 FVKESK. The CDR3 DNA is TGTGCCAGCAGCCACCGAGGGACAGGGGCGGCGACCTATGGCTACACCTTC. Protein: CASSHRGTGAATYGYTF.

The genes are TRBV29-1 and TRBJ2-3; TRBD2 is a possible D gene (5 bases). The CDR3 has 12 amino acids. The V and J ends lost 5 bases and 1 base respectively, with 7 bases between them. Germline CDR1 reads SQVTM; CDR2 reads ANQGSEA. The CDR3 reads CSVQAGTDTQYF. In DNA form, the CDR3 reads TGCAGCGTTCAAGCGGGCACAGATACGCAGTATTTT.